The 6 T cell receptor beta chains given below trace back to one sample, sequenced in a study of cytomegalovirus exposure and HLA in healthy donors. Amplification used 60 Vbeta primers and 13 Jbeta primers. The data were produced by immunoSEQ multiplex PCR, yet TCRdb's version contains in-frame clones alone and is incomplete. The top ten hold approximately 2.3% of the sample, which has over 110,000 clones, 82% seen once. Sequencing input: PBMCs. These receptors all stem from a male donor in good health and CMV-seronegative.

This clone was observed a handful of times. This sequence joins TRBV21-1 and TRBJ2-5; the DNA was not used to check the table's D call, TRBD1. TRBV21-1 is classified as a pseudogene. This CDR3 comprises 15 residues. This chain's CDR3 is CASSLDRGWINGQYF. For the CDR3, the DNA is TGTGCCAGCAGCCTAGACAGGGGTTGGATTAACGGCCAGTACTTC.

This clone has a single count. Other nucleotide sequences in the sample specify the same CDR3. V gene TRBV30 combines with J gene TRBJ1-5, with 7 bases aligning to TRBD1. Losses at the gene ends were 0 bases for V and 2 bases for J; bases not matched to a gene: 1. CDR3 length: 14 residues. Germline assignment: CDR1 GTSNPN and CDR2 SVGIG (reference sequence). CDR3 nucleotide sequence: TGTGCCTGGAGTGTCGGACAGGGCAATCAGCCCCAGCATTTT. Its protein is CAWSVGQGNQPQHF.

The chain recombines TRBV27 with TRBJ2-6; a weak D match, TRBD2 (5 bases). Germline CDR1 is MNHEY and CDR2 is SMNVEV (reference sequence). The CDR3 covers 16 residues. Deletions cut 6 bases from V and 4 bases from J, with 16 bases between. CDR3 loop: CASSSGPGNGANVLTF. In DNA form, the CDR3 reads TGTGCCAGCAGCTCCGGACCGGGGAACGGGGCCAACGTCCTGACTTTC.

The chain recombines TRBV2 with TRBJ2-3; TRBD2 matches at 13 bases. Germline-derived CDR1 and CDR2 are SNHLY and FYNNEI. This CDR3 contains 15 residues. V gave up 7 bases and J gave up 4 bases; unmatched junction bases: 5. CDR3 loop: CASKLAGGQADTQYF. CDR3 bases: TGTGCCAGCAAACTAGCGGGAGGGCAGGCAGATACGCAGTATTTT. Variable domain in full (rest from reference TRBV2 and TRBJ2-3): EPEVTQTPSHQVTQMGQEVILRCVPISNHLYFYWYRQILGQKVEFLVSFYNNEISEKSEIFDDQFSVERPDGSNFTLKIRSTKLEDSAMYFCASKLAGGQADTQYFGPGTRLTVL.

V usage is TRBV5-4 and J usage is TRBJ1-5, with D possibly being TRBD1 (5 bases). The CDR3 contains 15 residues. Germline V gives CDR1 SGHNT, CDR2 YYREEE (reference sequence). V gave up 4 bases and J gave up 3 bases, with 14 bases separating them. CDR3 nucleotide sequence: TGTGCCAGCAGCCCCCCGCGGGGGGACAATCAGCCCCAGCATTTT. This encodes CASSPPRGDNQPQHF. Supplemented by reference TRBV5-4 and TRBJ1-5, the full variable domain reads ETGVTQSPTHLIKTRGQQVTLRCSSQSGHNTVSWYQQALGQGPQFIFQYYREEENGRGNFPPRFSGLQFPNYSSELNVNALELDDSALYLCASSPPRGDNQPQHFGDGTRLSIL.

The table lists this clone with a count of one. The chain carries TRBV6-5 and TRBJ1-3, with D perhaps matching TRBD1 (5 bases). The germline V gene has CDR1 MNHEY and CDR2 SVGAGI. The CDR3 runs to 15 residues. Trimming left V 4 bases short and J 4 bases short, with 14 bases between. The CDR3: CASSLGGTLGNTIYF. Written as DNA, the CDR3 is TGTGCCAGCAGTTTGGGAGGGACGTTAGGAAACACCATATATTTT.